This T cell receptor (beta chain) comes out of a study of molecular identifiers for immune sequencing clone quantification. Via MiXCR, TCRdb re-called the PCR reads, giving one row per CDR3 protein. Among nearly 650,000 distinct CDR3 sequences listed, around 25% were seen once. Ten or more counts support this clonotype. There are 11 residues in the CDR3. The ends were cut back, 7 bases at V and 5 bases at J, with 6 bases in the middle. CDR1 is ENHRY and CDR2 is SYGVKD in the germline V gene. Between about 19,000 and 1,000,000 sorted cells, with 10%, 30% or 50% RNA, yielded naive CD8 libraries. The receptor was derived from a human donor in good health. Some libraries in this study had Jurkat cell RNA spiked in. The chain uses TRBV10-3 and TRBJ2-1; the D is unclear. Input material: naive CD8+ T cells from blood, with Jurkat cell RNA spiked in. Indicated subset: FACS-sorted CD8+CD4-CCR7+CD45RA+ naive T cells. The CDR3 sequence: CAITADNEQFF. In nucleotides, the CDR3 is TGTGCCATCACTGCAGACAATGAGCAGTTCTTC.